This TCR beta chain was profiled in a study of patients and donors after allogeneic stem cell transplantation. Within the sample, this clonotype is medium-sized. TCRdb independently ran MiXCR on the RT-PCR reads; one entry per CDR3 protein. The repertoire includes around 9,900 distinct CDR3 sequences, approximately 5.9% of them detected once, and 26% sits in the top ten. This TCR was recovered from a human donor who was either an allogeneic HSCT recipient or a stem cell or donor lymphocyte infusion donor (not recorded which). It is not recorded whose cells these are; they may come from a transplant donor. The sample consisted of blood, either unsorted or a sorted T cell fraction (not recorded which).

DNA of the CDR3: TGTGCCAGCTCCCCAGTTAGCAATCAGCCCCAGCATTTT. Translation gives CASSPVSNQPQHF. This chain connects TRBV6-1 to TRBJ1-5; D is unclear. Trimming cost V 8 bases and J 0 bases, with 8 bases left between them. The CDR3 loop spans 13 amino acids. CDR1 and CDR2 from the germline V gene are MNHNS and SASEGT.